The 29 T cell receptor beta chains below all came from one sample that was sequenced in a study of T cell responses to AZD1222 COVID-19 vaccine. Sequencing was performed with immunoSEQ multiplex PCR; in TCRdb, only in-frame clones are kept and a portion is missing. There are some 150,000 clones in the sample; more than 75% occur only once, and over 4% lies in the top ten. The starting material was peripheral blood, obtained 28 days after the second AZD1222 dose. All receptors derive from an adult who received the AZD1222 COVID-19 vaccine.

This rearrangement joins TRBV4-1 to TRBJ1-5; D call uncertain. The CDR3 covers 13 residues. In germline, CDR1 is MGHRA, CDR2 YSYEKL. Trimming stripped 0 bases from V and 9 bases from J, with 9 bases between. The chain's CDR3 is CASSQDTRGPQHF. The DNA of the CDR3 is TGCGCCAGCAGCCAAGACACCCGAGGGCCCCAGCATTTT.

The rearrangement joins TRBV28 to TRBJ1-5, with a possible D match to TRBD1 (5 bases). The length of the CDR3 is 12 residues. Trimming removed 5 bases from V and 16 bases from J, with 18 bases in between. From germline, CDR1 is MDHEN and CDR2 SYDVKM. CDR3 amino acids: CASSQNHGHPHF. The CDR3 DNA reads TGTGCCAGCAGTCAAAACCATGGACACCCCCATTTT.

CDR3 nucleotide sequence: TGCGCCAGCAGTGCCTCCACTGAGCAGTTCTTC. Translated: CASSASTEQFF. The chain links TRBV10-2 to TRBJ2-1, with D hard to call. The CDR3 is 11 amino acids. Germline V gene lookup returns CDR1 WSHSY and CDR2 SAAADI. V lost 4 bases and J 9 bases, leaving 7 bases between the germline ends.

The chain links TRBV7-8 to TRBJ2-2, with TRBD1 matching over 7 bases. This CDR3 spans 15 amino acids. Germline V lookup: CDR1 SGHVS, CDR2 FQNEAQ. Trimming at V came to 5 bases and at J to 4 bases, leaving 7 bases not matched to a gene. The chain's CDR3 is CASSQQGQSTGELFF. The DNA for the CDR3 is TGTGCCAGCAGCCAACAGGGGCAAAGCACCGGGGAGCTGTTTTTT. The full variable domain, its missing parts supplied by reference TRBV7-8 and TRBJ2-2, is GAGVSQSPRYKVAKRGQDVALRCDPISGHVSLFWYQQALGQGPEFLTYFQNEAQLDKSGLPSDRFFAERPEGSVSTLKIQRTQQEDSAVYLCASSQQGQSTGELFFGEGSRLTVL.

The rearrangement links TRBV28 to TRBJ2-7; D is possibly TRBD1 or TRBD2 (7 bases each). CDR3 length: 15 residues. Trimming cost V 5 bases and J 1 base, with 15 bases left between them. The germline CDR1 and CDR2 sequences are MDHEN and SYDVKM. CDR3 DNA: TGTGCCAGCAGTACCACGGGGGGACAGTCCTACGAGCAGTACTTC. Translation: CASSTTGGQSYEQYF.

This clone was counted between two and nine times. J is TRBJ2-7 and V is TRBV5-1; D remains ambiguous. V was trimmed by 1 base and J by 2 bases, leaving 10 bases between them. Germline loops: CDR1 SGHRS, CDR2 YFSETQ. The CDR3 spans 14 residues. For the CDR3, the DNA is TGCGCCAGCAGCTTGACAGTCCCCACCTACGAGCAGTACTTC. It yields the protein CASSLTVPTYEQYF. Using reference TRBV5-1 and TRBJ2-7 for the parts outside the CDR3, the full variable domain is KAGVTQTPRYLIKTRGQQVTLSCSPISGHRSVSWYQQTPGQGLQFLFEYFSETQRNKGNFPGRFSGRQFSNSRSEMNVSTLELGDSALYLCASSLTVPTYEQYFGPGTRLTVT.

V usage is TRBV5-4 and J usage is TRBJ2-3, with unresolved D. The CDR3 is 13 amino acids. Trimming removed 1 base from V and 6 bases from J, with 9 bases in between. Germline V gene lookup returns CDR1 SGHNT and CDR2 YYREEE (reference sequence). The CDR3 region has the DNA TGTGCCAGCAGCTTGAGATTTTCCGATACGCAGTATTTT. It codes for CASSLRFSDTQYF. The full variable domain, rest sourced from reference TRBV5-4 and TRBJ2-3, is ETGVTQSPTHLIKTRGQQVTLRCSSQSGHNTVSWYQQALGQGPQFIFQYYREEENGRGNFPPRFSGLQFPNYSSELNVNALELDDSALYLCASSLRFSDTQYFGPGTRLTVL.

As DNA, the CDR3 is TGCAGTGCTAGTGTGTCGGCCAAAAACATTCAGTACTTC. It encodes CSASVSAKNIQYF. The gene calls are TRBV20-1 and TRBJ2-4, with unresolved D. This CDR3 is 13 amino acids long. The germline V and J ends were trimmed by 3 bases and 1 base, with 7 bases remaining between them. The germline V gene has CDR1 DFQATT and CDR2 SNEGSKA (reference sequence).

V gene TRBV7-9 combines with J gene TRBJ2-5, with a possible D match to TRBD1 (7 bases). From germline, CDR1 is SEHNR and CDR2 FQNEAQ (reference sequence). This CDR3 has 12 residues. Deletions cut 10 bases from V and 5 bases from J, with 14 bases between. The CDR3 coding sequence is TGTGCCACCAGGGGGGTTTGGGAGACCCAGTACTTC. It specifies CATRGVWETQYF.

This rearrangement joins TRBV29-1 to TRBJ1-4; tentative D call: TRBD1 (6 bases). CDR1 is SQVTM and CDR2 is ANQGSEA in the germline V gene. This CDR3 region has 14 residues. V gave up 3 bases and J gave up 7 bases, with 15 bases separating them. The CDR3 DNA reads TGCAGCGTTGATTCAGGGGTGGAAGGTGAAAAACTGTTTTTT. It codes for CSVDSGVEGEKLFF.

On this clone itself: One junction end does not reproduce the germline sequence, and a read error may be involved. The chain couples TRBV6-1 to TRBJ1-2, with D perhaps TRBD1 (5 bases). Germline-derived CDR1 and CDR2 are MNHNS and SASEGT. The CDR3 consists of 14 residues. CDR3 in DNA: TGTGCCAGCACTGAACGGGGTCAGGGTGATGGCTACACCTTC. This sequence encodes CASTERGQGDGYTF.

J is TRBJ2-7 and V is TRBV11-2; D perhaps matches TRBD2 (5 bases). V was trimmed by 0 bases and J by 3 bases, leaving 12 bases between them. CDR1 and CDR2 (germline): SGHAT, FQNNGV. There are 15 residues in the CDR3. The CDR3 region has the DNA TGTGCCAGCAGCTTAGAAGCTAGCCCCAACTACGAGCAGTACTTC. Protein sequence: CASSLEASPNYEQYF.

The genes are TRBV15 and TRBJ1-5, with TRBD1 matching 7 bases. The CDR3 consists of 15 residues. V gave up 3 bases and J gave up 4 bases; unmatched junction bases: 6. Germline CDR1 and CDR2: LNHNV and YYDKDF (reference sequence). CDR3 in amino acids: CATSSETGPNQPQHF. DNA of the CDR3: TGTGCCACCAGCAGTGAGACAGGGCCAAATCAGCCCCAGCATTTT.

Here the CDR3 reads CASSLNEETEAFF. The DNA for the CDR3 is TGCGCCAGCAGCTTGAACGAGGAGACTGAAGCTTTCTTT. This rearrangement joins TRBV5-1 to TRBJ1-1; no reliable D call. The V end was cut by 1 base, the J end by 5 bases, with 9 bases between. Germline CDR1 is SGHRS and CDR2 is YFSETQ. This CDR3 has 13 amino acids.

This clone was seen once. CDR3 sequence (DNA): TGTGCCAGCAGCCGGGGGGGACAGGATAGCTACGAGCAGTACTTC. This sequence encodes CASSRGGQDSYEQYF. This sequence joins TRBV7-6 and TRBJ2-7; either TRBD1 or TRBD2 may fit D (8 bases each). The V gene's germline CDR1 is SGHVS and CDR2 FNYEAQ. V was shortened by 5 bases and J by 3 bases, with 17 bases between the two germline ends. There are 15 residues in the CDR3.

The V and J genes are TRBV7-2 and TRBJ1-5; D is ambiguous. This CDR3 spans 14 amino acids. Trimming took off 3 bases at V and 7 bases at J, with 13 bases between the two ends. CDR1 and CDR2 (germline): SGHTA, FQGNSA. The CDR3 protein is CASSFYGQGQPQHF. CDR3 coding DNA: TGTGCCAGCAGCTTTTACGGGCAAGGCCAGCCCCAGCATTTT.

The chain is built from TRBV11-2 and TRBJ2-5; D uncertain. Germline V gene sequence: CDR1 SGHAT, CDR2 FQNNGV. V was clipped by 7 bases and J by 2 bases, with 5 bases between them. The CDR3 contains 11 residues. This chain's CDR3 is CASKSQETQYF. CDR3 coding DNA: TGTGCCAGCAAGAGTCAAGAGACCCAGTACTTC.

The chain joins TRBV7-2 to TRBJ1-2; D is undetermined. Trimming removed 1 base at V and 4 bases at J, with 7 bases between. The CDR3 is 13 amino acids. CDR1 is SGHTA and CDR2 is FQGNSA in the germline V gene. The CDR3 spells CASSLEGFYGYTF. The CDR3 DNA sequence: TGTGCCAGCAGCTTAGAAGGGTTCTATGGCTACACCTTC.

As regards this clone: In the same sample, other DNA sequences code for this CDR3. This rearrangement joins TRBV5-1 to TRBJ1-1, with unresolved D. The CDR3 totals 13 residues. CDR1 and CDR2 (germline): SGHRS, YFSETQ. V lost 3 bases and J 0 bases, leaving 6 bases between the germline ends. The CDR3 loop reads CASSWDLNTEAFF. The CDR3 coding sequence is TGCGCCAGCAGCTGGGATCTGAACACTGAAGCTTTCTTT.

The chain employs TRBV7-2 and TRBJ1-4, with D uncertain. Between the trimmed V and J ends, which lost 2 bases and 3 bases, there was a span of 10 bases. The CDR3 is 15 amino acids. From germline, CDR1 is SGHTA and CDR2 FQGNSA. The CDR3 spells CASSLMAAPNEKLFF. Here the CDR3 DNA reads TGTGCCAGCAGCTTAATGGCGGCTCCTAATGAAAAACTGTTTTTT.

CDR3 region: CAWRGGNSPLHF. DNA of the CDR3: TGTGCCTGGAGGGGAGGGAACTCACCCCTCCACTTT. The V call is TRBV30, the J call TRBJ1-6; no clear D. The V end lost 3 bases, the J end lost 10 bases, and 10 bases lay between the germline ends. CDR1 and CDR2 (germline): GTSNPN, SVGIG (reference sequence). CDR3 length: 12 residues.

This clone has only one observation. The V and J genes are TRBV2 and TRBJ1-2; 9 nucleotides agree with TRBD1. The CDR3 is 14 residues long. J lost 8 bases, V lost 9 bases, and 13 bases had no gene match. CDR1 and CDR2 from the germline V gene are SNHLY and FYNNEI. The CDR3 is CASNPGQGVGGYTF. CDR3 nucleotides: TGTGCCAGTAACCCGGGACAGGGTGTAGGCGGCTACACCTTC.

This clone was seen more than once but under ten times. This rearrangement joins TRBV3-1 (or the pseudogene TRBV3-2) to TRBJ1-6, with TRBD1 matching over 9 bases. This CDR3 region has 16 residues. The germline CDR1 and CDR2 sequences are LGHDT and YNNKEL (reference sequence). After removal of 1 base from V and 9 bases from J, the junction contained 7 bases not matched to a gene. CDR3 sequence (DNA): TGTGCCAGCAGCCAAGTACGGGGACAGGGTTTTTCACCCCTCCACTTT. Residues: CASSQVRGQGFSPLHF.

A few counts support this clone. This chain uses TRBV5-5 with TRBJ2-3, with D hard to call. CDR1 and CDR2 from the germline V gene are SGHKS and YYEKEE (reference sequence). Trimming left V 3 bases short and J 8 bases short, with 16 bases between. The CDR3 is 14 residues long. This CDR3 is CASSSVAGWGTQYF. The CDR3 nucleotides are TGTGCCAGCAGCTCGGTGGCCGGCTGGGGTACGCAGTATTTT.

This clone has more than one count but fewer than ten. The V gene is TRBV6-5, the J gene TRBJ1-2; a weak D match, TRBD1 (6 bases). V lost 6 bases and J 3 bases, leaving 17 bases between the germline ends. The CDR3 has 15 residues. Looked up from germline, CDR1 is MNHEY and CDR2 is SVGAGI. CDR3 sequence reads: CASRNLQGGDYGYTF. CDR3 nucleotide sequence: TGTGCCAGCAGGAACTTACAGGGAGGAGACTATGGCTACACCTTC.

The rearrangement links TRBV18 to TRBJ1-3, with a tentative D call TRBD1 (6 bases). Trimming pared 3 bases from V and 2 bases from J, leaving 17 bases between. Germline V gives CDR1 KGHSH, CDR2 LQKENI. The CDR3 runs to 17 residues. The CDR3 region has the DNA TGTGCCAGCTCACCGGGACAACCCTCCAGCCCTGGAAACACCATATATTTT. Translation: CASSPGQPSSPGNTIYF.

V gene TRBV5-5 combines with J gene TRBJ2-4; D possibly corresponds to TRBD1 (6 bases). Deletions cut 4 bases from V and 4 bases from J, with 9 bases between. The CDR3 sequence is 13 residues long. Germline lookup yields CDR1 SGHKS and CDR2 YYEKEE (reference sequence). In DNA form, the CDR3 reads TGTGCCAGCAGCCTTGGACAGAAAAACATTCAGTACTTC. Amino acid sequence: CASSLGQKNIQYF.

This clone was recorded only once. This sequence joins TRBV2 and TRBJ1-1; D gene unclear. Germline V lookup: CDR1 SNHLY, CDR2 FYNNEI. The CDR3 has 13 residues. V was shortened by 5 bases and J by 1 base, with 8 bases between the two germline ends. CDR3 in amino acids: CASSRRQNTEAFF. The CDR3, as DNA: TGTGCCAGCAGTCGGCGGCAGAACACTGAAGCTTTCTTT.

The chain links TRBV4-1 to TRBJ2-2, with D hard to call. The ends were cut back, 4 bases at V and 7 bases at J, with 10 bases in the middle. Per the germline V gene, CDR1 is MGHRA and CDR2 is YSYEKL. This CDR3 comprises 13 residues. CDR3 in amino acids: CASSLEYSGELFF. As DNA, the CDR3 is TGCGCCAGCAGCCTCGAGTACAGCGGGGAGCTGTTTTTT.